These 21 T cell receptor beta chains share one sample of origin, sequenced in a study of T cell responses to AZD1222 COVID-19 vaccine. Sequencing used immunoSEQ multiplex PCR; TCRdb keeps in-frame clones, though not all of them. The table records around 140,000 clones, roughly nine tenths of them present only once. This specimen consisted of peripheral blood, obtained on day 0 of AZD1222 vaccination. The receptors derive from an adult in good health.

The V gene is TRBV7-2, the J gene TRBJ2-7; 11 bases fit TRBD2. Germline values: CDR1 SGHTA, CDR2 FQGNSA. V lost 1 base to trimming and J lost 6 bases; unmatched junction nucleotides: 5. The length of the CDR3 is 15 residues. CDR3 DNA sequence: TGTGCCAGCAGCTTAGGACTAGCGGGGTACGGCGAGCAGTACTTC. Encoded protein: CASSLGLAGYGEQYF.

The genes are TRBV15 and TRBJ1-1; D is ambiguous. The CDR3 runs to 13 residues. V lost 1 base, J lost 5 bases, and 8 bases lay in between. Germline V CDR1 and CDR2: LNHNV, YYDKDF (reference sequence). As DNA, the CDR3 is TGTGCCACCAGCAGAGCCAGTGGAACTGAAGCTTTCTTT. It codes for CATSRASGTEAFF. Complete variable domain (other parts from reference TRBV15 and TRBJ1-1): DAMVIQNPRYQVTQFGKPVTLSCSQTLNHNVMYWYQQKSSQAPKLLFHYYDKDFNNEADTPDNFQSRRPNTSFCFLDIRSPGLGDTAMYLCATSRASGTEAFFGQGTRLTVV.

This clone occurred once. The V and J genes are TRBV18 and TRBJ2-1, with 9 bases lining up with TRBD2. In germline, CDR1 is KGHSH, CDR2 LQKENI. V gave up 0 bases and J gave up 3 bases; unmatched junction bases: 6. The CDR3 sequence is 17 residues long. The chain's CDR3 is CASSPPRGLAVYNEQFF. In DNA, the CDR3 is TGTGCCAGCTCACCACCCCGGGGACTAGCAGTCTACAATGAGCAGTTCTTC.

The rearrangement uses TRBV6-4 and TRBJ1-2; the D is unclear. V dropped 3 bases and J dropped 3 bases, with 11 bases sitting between them. CDR1 is MRHNA, CDR2 SNTAGT, per germline. The CDR3 loop spans 14 amino acids. This CDR3 is CASSDYGSHYGYTF. The DNA for the CDR3 is TGTGCCAGCAGTGATTACGGCAGCCACTATGGCTACACCTTC.

CDR3 DNA: TGTGCCAGCACGTTTAGAGGCTACGAGCAGTACTTC. It codes for CASTFRGYEQYF. The chain has TRBV21-1 and TRBJ2-7; TRBD2, the table's D call, lacks a check against the DNA. TRBV21-1 is a pseudogene locus. The CDR3 contains 12 residues.

The V gene is TRBV9, the J gene TRBJ2-3; TRBD2 matches 10 bases. V was clipped by 4 bases and J by 3 bases; unmatched bases: 8. Germline lookup yields CDR1 SGDLS and CDR2 YYNGEE. The CDR3 contains 16 residues. CDR3 sequence (DNA): TGTGCCAGCAGCACCCGAGCGGGGGGGCCAACAGATACGCAGTATTTT. This translates into CASSTRAGGPTDTQYF. The full variable domain, completed using reference TRBV9 and TRBJ2-3, is DSGVTQTPKHLITATGQRVTLRCSPRSGDLSVYWYQQSLDQGLQFLIQYYNGEERAKGNILERFSAQQFPDLHSELNLSSLELGDSALYFCASSTRAGGPTDTQYFGPGTRLTVL.

The chain recombines TRBV2 with TRBJ1-1; weak D call: TRBD1 (5 bases). The V end lost 7 bases, the J end lost 4 bases, and 16 bases lay between the germline ends. Germline V gene data show CDR1 as SNHLY and CDR2 as FYNNEI. This CDR3 has 14 amino acids. CDR3: CASKTEAPGTEAFF. The CDR3, as DNA: TGTGCCAGCAAGACAGAGGCCCCCGGCACTGAAGCTTTCTTT.

This chain connects TRBV23-1 to TRBJ1-4; the D is unclear. TRBV23-1 has ORF status, its function being uncertain. The CDR3 totals 14 residues. Trimming took 2 bases from V and 8 from J, leaving 12 bases between them. CDR3 sequence reads: CASSQPGQGEKLFF. CDR3 nucleotides: TGCGCCAGCAGTCAACCGGGCCAAGGGGAAAAACTGTTTTTT.

This chain links TRBV18 with TRBJ1-3; 7 bases map to TRBD1. Germline CDR1 and CDR2: KGHSH and LQKENI. The CDR3 has 13 amino acids. The junction had 4 bases not matched to a gene; V was cut back by 7 bases and J by 4 bases. CDR3 sequence: CASFTGEGNTIYF. The CDR3 region has the DNA TGTGCCAGCTTTACAGGGGAAGGAAACACCATATATTTT.

The rearrangement links TRBV12-5 to TRBJ1-3; no reliable D call. Trimming took off 7 bases at V and 4 bases at J, with 8 bases between the two ends. This CDR3 has 12 residues. The germline V gene encodes CDR1 LGHNT and CDR2 FRNRAP. The CDR3 here is CASVGGGNTIYF. CDR3 in DNA: TGTGCTAGTGTCGGAGGAGGAAACACCATATATTTT.

This sequence joins TRBV4-1 and TRBJ2-2; no reliable D call. The CDR3 has 15 amino acids. CDR1 and CDR2 (germline): MGHRA, YSYEKL. Trimming took 4 bases from V and 6 from J, leaving 15 bases between them. The chain's CDR3 is CASSPVPVIPGELFF. The CDR3, as DNA: TGCGCCAGCAGCCCGGTACCAGTGATTCCCGGGGAGCTGTTTTTT.

V and J are TRBV19 and TRBJ2-6; TRBD2 is a possible D gene (6 bases). The CDR3 runs 15 residues. Looked up from germline, CDR1 is LNHDA and CDR2 is SQIVND (reference sequence). Trimming pared 3 bases from V and 4 bases from J, leaving 10 bases between. The CDR3 protein is CASSIGGSGANVLTF. As DNA, the CDR3 is TGTGCCAGTAGTATCGGGGGTTCAGGGGCCAACGTCCTGACTTTC.

The rearrangement uses TRBV3-1 (or the pseudogene TRBV3-2) and TRBJ2-7; 11 bases map to TRBD1. This CDR3 comprises 15 residues. V lost 4 bases and J lost 0; bases outside the gene matches: 2. Germline V gene data show CDR1 as LGHDT and CDR2 as YNNKEL (reference sequence). The CDR3 DNA follows: TGTGCCAGCAGCCCGGACAGGGGGCACTCCTACGAGCAGTACTTC. Its protein product is CASSPDRGHSYEQYF.

This sequence joins TRBV5-6 and TRBJ2-3; TRBD2 aligns across 12 bases. This CDR3 is 17 amino acids long. Germline CDR1 SGHDT, CDR2 YYEEEE. V gave up 3 bases and J gave up 3 bases; unmatched junction bases: 8. The CDR3 sequence is CASSSLGTSGRTDTQYF. DNA of the CDR3: TGTGCCAGCAGCTCACTAGGCACTAGCGGGAGGACAGATACGCAGTATTTT. Full variable domain (remainder filled in from reference TRBV5-6 and TRBJ2-3): DAGVTQSPTHLIKTRGQQVTLRCSPKSGHDTVSWYQQALGQGPQFIFQYYEEEERQRGNFPDRFSGHQFPNYSSELNVNALLLGDSALYLCASSSLGTSGRTDTQYFGPGTRLTVL.

CDR3 DNA: TGTGCCAGCAGTGAAAAGGTGGCGGGCTATGGCTACACCTTC. Translating it yields CASSEKVAGYGYTF. V is TRBV6-1 and J is TRBJ1-2; D uncertain. Trimming removed 2 bases at V and 4 bases at J, with 11 bases between. The CDR3 is made up of 14 amino acids. CDR1 and CDR2 (germline): MNHNS, SASEGT.

V and J are TRBV5-1 and TRBJ2-3; D unclear. V lost 0 bases and J lost 4, with 15 bases in between. The CDR3 has 16 amino acids. Germline V gives CDR1 SGHRS, CDR2 YFSETQ. CDR3 bases: TGCGCCAGCAGCTTGGAGGGCCCCCCCGGCGCAGATACGCAGTATTTT. This encodes CASSLEGPPGADTQYF.

J is TRBJ2-1 and V is TRBV14; the match to TRBD2 covers 10 bases. With 6 bases clipped from V and 0 bases from J, the junction kept 20 bases outside the gene matches. CDR3 length: 21 residues. Germline V gene lookup returns CDR1 SGHDN and CDR2 FVKESK. CDR3 sequence reads: CASRPSLGGTSDPSSYNEQFF. In DNA form, the CDR3 reads TGTGCCAGCAGGCCTAGCCTTGGAGGGACTAGCGACCCGAGCTCCTACAATGAGCAGTTCTTC.

The V gene is TRBV9, the J gene TRBJ2-7, with 10 bases that match TRBD1. Per germline, CDR1 SGDLS and CDR2 YYNGEE. Trimming cost V 4 bases and J 3 bases; bases outside gene matches: 4. This CDR3 is 14 amino acids long. CDR3 nucleotides: TGTGCCAGCAGCCCGGGACAGGGGATCTACGAGCAGTACTTC. Its protein product is CASSPGQGIYEQYF. The full variable domain, with the rest looked up from reference TRBV9 and TRBJ2-7, is DSGVTQTPKHLITATGQRVTLRCSPRSGDLSVYWYQQSLDQGLQFLIQYYNGEERAKGNILERFSAQQFPDLHSELNLSSLELGDSALYFCASSPGQGIYEQYFGPGTRLTVT.

The chain employs TRBV15 and TRBJ2-7; 14 bases are shared with TRBD2. In germline, CDR1 is LNHNV, CDR2 YYDKDF (reference sequence). The CDR3 consists of 18 residues. V lost 5 bases and J lost 2; bases outside the gene matches: 11. The CDR3 loop reads CATSSPGLAGVAAYEQYF. The CDR3 region has the DNA TGTGCCACCAGCTCCCCGGGACTAGCGGGAGTGGCGGCCTACGAGCAGTACTTC.

This clone was counted once. This chain uses TRBV4-1 with TRBJ2-1, with D possibly being TRBD2 (7 bases). V shed 0 bases and J shed 6 bases, with 15 bases lying between them. This CDR3 is built from 16 residues. Germline values: CDR1 MGHRA, CDR2 YSYEKL. The CDR3 reads CASSQERGGGRNEQFF. The CDR3 DNA follows: TGCGCCAGCAGCCAAGAAAGGGGGGGAGGGCGCAATGAGCAGTTCTTC.

The rearrangement uses TRBV27 and TRBJ2-3; no definite D call. Trimming left V 6 bases short and J 9 bases short, with 16 bases between. Germline assignment: CDR1 MNHEY and CDR2 SMNVEV (reference sequence). The CDR3 spans 13 residues. CDR3 in DNA: TGTGCCAGCAGCCTACTCGGACCGCGGACGCAGTATTTT. It specifies CASSLLGPRTQYF.